This TCR beta chain came from a study of regulatory T cells. Whole-study findings and limits: Skewed V and J usage and few unique V-J pairs marked patient repertoires, most in Tregs.

Every patient with CD3G deficiency had evidence of autoimmunity. Patients aged 2 to 39 years had fewer naive and more memory CD4+ and CD8+ T cells. Primers: 52 TRBV forward and 13 TRBJ reverse. TCRdb's table, derived via immunoSEQ multiplex PCR, lists solely in-frame clones and lacks some. The sample has about 20,000 clones; 93% are singletons. Germline loops: CDR1 SGHRS, CDR2 YFSETQ. Trimming shortened V by 0 bases and J by 2 bases, and 5 bases separated the two germline ends. This CDR3 contains 14 residues. Worth noting for this clone: Antigen: not known.

What was sequenced was CD8+ T cells sorted from blood. This receptor was obtained from a child under 10 years old with CD3G deficiency. V gene TRBV5-1 combines with J gene TRBJ2-2; D ambiguous. The CDR3 DNA reads TGCGCCAGCAGCTTGGGAGCCAACACCGGGGAGCTGTTTTTT. As protein: CASSLGANTGELFF. The entire variable domain, with the rest obtained from reference TRBV5-1 and TRBJ2-2, is as follows: KAGVTQTPRYLIKTRGQQVTLSCSPISGHRSVSWYQQTPGQGLQFLFEYFSETQRNKGNFPGRFSGRQFSNSRSEMNVSTLELGDSALYLCASSLGANTGELFFGEGSRLTVL.